This T cell receptor beta chain was recovered during a study of T-cell memory formation after mild COVID-19. Study observations and caveats: Cross-reactive memory apparently joined, as some responding clones appeared in pre-infection memory.

Comment on this clonotype: Its target is not known.

TCR alpha and TCR beta cDNA libraries with sample barcodes and UMIs came from 5'RACE using constant-segment primers. TCRdb processed the 5' RACE reads anew with MiXCR; each CDR3 protein has one entry. The data hold 300,000 to 350,000 distinct CDR3 sequences, with 15% to 20% observed a single time. Germline loops: CDR1 SGHTA, CDR2 FQGTGA. The CDR3 runs 16 residues. The junction had 6 bases not matched to a gene; V was cut back by 2 bases and J by 7 bases. The sequenced material came from PBMCs or a T cell subset sorted from them (not recorded which). The rearrangement uses TRBV7-3 and TRBJ2-5; the match to TRBD2 covers 14 bases. This TCR derives from a man younger than 30 who had mild COVID-19 (a few samples of this study predate the infection). Cell type and time point are not known. The CDR3 nucleotides are TGTGCCAGCAGCTTAGCTTCCGGGACTAGCGGGGGGACCCAGTACTTC. Its translation: CASSLASGTSGGTQYF.